The 26 T cell receptor beta chains below come from one sample, sequenced in a study of cytomegalovirus exposure and HLA in healthy donors. The PCR ran on 60 Vbeta and 13 Jbeta primers. Using immunoSEQ multiplex PCR, the repertoire was profiled, and TCRdb retains in-frame clones only, with some absent. This sample's table reports about 210,000 clones. Sequencing was done on a sample of PBMCs. The source is a woman in her 30s in good health and CMV-seropositive.

The rearrangement uses TRBV5-1 and TRBJ1-5; 8 bases match TRBD1. CDR1 SGHRS and CDR2 YFSETQ come from the germline V gene. V gave up 0 bases and J gave up 6 bases; unmatched junction bases: 5. The CDR3 is 15 amino acids. The CDR3 spells CASSLVPGGTQPQHF. CDR3 bases: TGCGCCAGCAGCTTGGTTCCAGGGGGCACTCAGCCCCAGCATTTT.

The gene calls are TRBV6-1 and TRBJ2-5, with D possibly matching TRBD2 (5 bases). Germline-derived CDR1 and CDR2 are MNHNS and SASEGT. The CDR3 totals 14 residues. Between the trimmed V and J ends, which lost 4 bases and 2 bases, there was a span of 11 bases. CDR3 in DNA: TGTGCCAGCAGTGCAAGACCGGGACAAGAGACCCAGTACTTC. It codes for CASSARPGQETQYF.

Here the CDR3 DNA reads TGTGCCAGCTCAGCCTCCGGGACAGGATTTTATGGCTACACCTTC. Its translation: CASSASGTGFYGYTF. J is TRBJ1-2 and V is TRBV18, with TRBD1 matching 8 bases. V lost 5 bases, J lost 5 bases, and 10 bases stayed unmatched. The germline gives CDR1 KGHSH, CDR2 LQKENI. The CDR3 length is 15 residues. Drawing the rest from reference TRBV18 and TRBJ1-2, the complete variable domain is NAGVMQNPRHLVRRRGQEARLRCSPMKGHSHVYWYRQLPEEGLKFMVYLQKENIIDESGMPKERFSAEFPKEGPSILRIQQVVRGDSAAYFCASSASGTGFYGYTFGSGTRLTVV.

The V call is TRBV28, the J call TRBJ2-1; 7 nucleotides align to TRBD1. CDR1 MDHEN and CDR2 SYDVKM come from the germline V gene. Losses at the gene ends were 7 bases for V and 3 bases for J; bases not matched to a gene: 6. This CDR3 has 14 amino acids. CDR3 bases: TGTGCCAGCACCAGACAGGGCCTCTACAATGAGCAGTTCTTC. Its translation is CASTRQGLYNEQFF. Full variable domain (missing parts from reference TRBV28 and TRBJ2-1): DVKVTQSSRYLVKRTGEKVFLECVQDMDHENMFWYRQDPGLGLRLIYFSYDVKMKEKGDIPEGYSVSREKKERFSLILESASTNQTSMYLCASTRQGLYNEQFFGPGTRLTVL.

This chain uses TRBV2 with TRBJ2-3; D is possibly TRBD2 (6 bases). V was cut by 6 bases and J by 5 bases, with 12 bases left in between. Germline CDR1 is SNHLY and CDR2 is FYNNEI. The CDR3 sequence is 13 residues long. The CDR3 coding sequence is TGTGCCAGCAGAGACCCGGGACTAGATACGCAGTATTTT. It specifies CASRDPGLDTQYF. Based on the CDR3 plus reference TRBV2 and TRBJ2-3, the full variable domain is EPEVTQTPSHQVTQMGQEVILRCVPISNHLYFYWYRQILGQKVEFLVSFYNNEISEKSEIFDDQFSVERPDGSNFTLKIRSTKLEDSAMYFCASRDPGLDTQYFGPGTRLTVL.

The CDR3 bases are TGCAGCGTCGCGACAGGAGCCTGGGGAGAGCAGTTCTTC. As protein: CSVATGAWGEQFF. J is TRBJ2-1 and V is TRBV29-1; TRBD1 might be the D (6 bases). V lost 6 bases, J lost 10 bases, and 19 bases lay in between. The length of the CDR3 is 13 residues. Germline CDR1 is SQVTM and CDR2 is ANQGSEA.

The rearrangement links TRBV30 to TRBJ1-1; D is uncertain. V was shortened by 2 bases and J by 4 bases, with 11 bases between the two germline ends. This CDR3 spans 13 amino acids. From germline, CDR1 is GTSNPN and CDR2 SVGIG (reference sequence). The CDR3 region has the DNA TGTGCCTGGAGTTTCTCTGCCGGCACTGAAGCTTTCTTT. This codes for CAWSFSAGTEAFF.

This rearrangement joins TRBV29-1 to TRBJ2-1; 8 bases line up with TRBD2. The CDR3 runs 17 residues. From germline, CDR1 is SQVTM and CDR2 ANQGSEA. Trimming removed 3 bases from V and 4 bases from J; junction bases left unmatched: 14. The CDR3 nucleotides are TGCAGCGTTGATCAACTAAAAGCGGGAGACGGATACAATGAGCAGTTCTTC. Translated, it gives CSVDQLKAGDGYNEQFF.

The chain couples TRBV18 to TRBJ2-1; no clear D. Per the germline V gene, CDR1 is KGHSH and CDR2 is LQKENI. V dropped 3 bases and J dropped 4 bases, with 10 bases sitting between them. The CDR3 has 14 residues. CDR3 coding DNA: TGTGCCAGCTCACCTCGTCAGACTTACAATGAGCAGTTCTTC. It encodes CASSPRQTYNEQFF.

This chain uses TRBV2 with TRBJ2-5, with D perhaps TRBD2 (6 bases). Between the trimmed V and J ends, which lost 10 bases and 1 base, there was a span of 19 bases. The CDR3 totals 15 residues. The germline gives CDR1 SNHLY, CDR2 FYNNEI. CDR3: CANSLGGTTQETQYF. The CDR3 nucleotides read TGTGCCAACTCCCTTGGCGGGACGACCCAAGAGACCCAGTACTTC.

This rearrangement joins TRBV6-6 to TRBJ1-1; 8 nucleotides align to TRBD1. The CDR3 is 11 amino acids. From germline, CDR1 is MNHNY and CDR2 SVGAGI (reference sequence). V shed 8 bases and J 10 bases; nucleotides not matched to a gene: 6. The CDR3 sequence: CASSTGARAFF. For the CDR3, the DNA is TGTGCCAGCTCGACAGGGGCGCGAGCTTTCTTT.

This chain uses TRBV7-9 with TRBJ2-7; D is possibly TRBD2 (5 bases). Deletions cut 1 base from V and 13 bases from J, with 14 bases between. The CDR3 runs 12 residues. Germline CDR1 is SEHNR and CDR2 is FQNEAQ (reference sequence). As DNA, the CDR3 is TGTGCCAGCAGCTTAGGTGGAGGTTTGGAATACTTC. The encoded protein is CASSLGGGLEYF.

The chain links TRBV9 to TRBJ2-7, with 14 bases fitting TRBD2. The CDR3 is 18 amino acids. V lost 3 bases, J lost 5 bases, and 13 bases stayed unmatched. CDR1 is SGDLS and CDR2 is YYNGEE in the germline V gene. The CDR3 spells CASSASPMGLAGVNEQYF. The CDR3 nucleotides read TGTGCCAGCAGCGCTTCGCCCATGGGACTAGCGGGAGTGAACGAGCAGTACTTC. The full variable domain, completed using reference TRBV9 and TRBJ2-7, is DSGVTQTPKHLITATGQRVTLRCSPRSGDLSVYWYQQSLDQGLQFLIQYYNGEERAKGNILERFSAQQFPDLHSELNLSSLELGDSALYFCASSASPMGLAGVNEQYFGPGTRLTVT.

The V and J genes are TRBV27 and TRBJ2-3, with D possibly being TRBD1 (7 bases). The V gene's germline CDR1 is MNHEY and CDR2 SMNVEV (reference sequence). CDR3 length: 13 residues. Trimming removed 10 bases at V and 3 bases at J, with 14 bases between. As DNA, the CDR3 is TGTGCCACCGCAGGGGGAGGTACAGATACGCAGTATTTT. It is translated as CATAGGGTDTQYF.

This chain uses TRBV9 with TRBJ1-2; 7 bases are a match to TRBD1. The V segment lost 1 base and the J segment 9 bases; nucleotides outside the gene matches: 6. Germline V gene sequence: CDR1 SGDLS, CDR2 YYNGEE. The CDR3 contains 13 residues. DNA of the CDR3: TGTGCCAGCAGCGTACCAAGGGGGCTGAGCTACACCTTC. Protein: CASSVPRGLSYTF.

The CDR3 spells CASSLQGTGYGYTF. CDR3 DNA sequence: TGCGCCAGCAGCTTACAGGGAACTGGCTATGGCTACACCTTC. The chain links TRBV5-1 to TRBJ1-2; D is perhaps TRBD1 (6 bases). V was clipped by 2 bases and J by 4 bases, with 12 bases between them. Germline V gene data show CDR1 as SGHRS and CDR2 as YFSETQ. This CDR3 contains 14 residues.

Comment on this clone: At the DNA level, this CDR3 is encoded by other sequences in the same sample as well. This rearrangement joins TRBV4-3 to TRBJ2-7; the match to TRBD2 covers 8 bases. The CDR3 is 15 residues long. Germline-derived CDR1 and CDR2 are LGHNA and YSLEER. V trimming: 0 bases; J trimming: 3 bases; junction bases outside the gene matches: 4. CDR3 residues: CASSQEGTSGYEQYF. The CDR3, as DNA: TGCGCCAGCAGCCAAGAGGGTACTAGCGGCTACGAGCAGTACTTC.

The chain uses TRBV7-8 and TRBJ2-5; 8 bases are a match to TRBD1. Germline V gene lookup returns CDR1 SGHVS and CDR2 FQNEAQ. V was pared by 5 bases and J by 4 bases, with 12 bases of the junction left unmatched. This CDR3 spans 16 amino acids. In DNA form, the CDR3 reads TGTGCCAGCAGCATCCTCCAGGGGGCTAGGTTAGAGACCCAGTACTTC. Translation: CASSILQGARLETQYF.

The chain joins TRBV7-8 to TRBJ1-5; maybe TRBD1 (5 bases). Germline CDR1 reads SGHVS; CDR2 reads FQNEAQ. The length of the CDR3 is 13 residues. V lost 1 base and J 5 bases, leaving 6 bases between the germline ends. The CDR3, as DNA: TGTGCCAGCAGCTTAGGGGGGGATCAGCCCCAGCATTTT. It codes for CASSLGGDQPQHF.

V gene TRBV9 combines with J gene TRBJ1-4; TRBD1 agrees at 9 bases. The CDR3 runs 16 residues. Trimming cost V 3 bases and J 10 bases; bases outside gene matches: 13. CDR1 is SGDLS, CDR2 YYNGEE, per germline. CDR3 in DNA: TGTGCCAGCAGCGAATACAGGGGGCGCGAAGATGGAAAACTGTTTTTT. Its translation is CASSEYRGREDGKLFF. Using reference TRBV9 and TRBJ1-4 for the parts outside the CDR3, the full variable domain is DSGVTQTPKHLITATGQRVTLRCSPRSGDLSVYWYQQSLDQGLQFLIQYYNGEERAKGNILERFSAQQFPDLHSELNLSSLELGDSALYFCASSEYRGREDGKLFFGSGTQLSVL.

This chain joins TRBV6-5 and TRBJ1-1; 7 bases match TRBD1. The ends lost 5 bases at V and 4 bases at J; junction bases unmatched: 7. Germline V gene lookup returns CDR1 MNHEY and CDR2 SVGAGI. This CDR3 has 14 residues. The CDR3 bases are TGTGCCAGCAGTGACCAGGGGGTAGGCACTGAAGCTTTCTTT. This codes for CASSDQGVGTEAFF.

The chain joins TRBV27 to TRBJ1-4; D is undetermined. Germline assignment: CDR1 MNHEY and CDR2 SMNVEV (reference sequence). CDR3 length: 16 residues. Trimming removed 5 bases at V and 6 bases at J, with 19 bases between. The CDR3 nucleotides read TGTGCCAGCAGTCCCCACCTACGGGGAATGGATGAAAAACTGTTTTTT. Translating it yields CASSPHLRGMDEKLFF.

This chain connects TRBV4-1 to TRBJ1-3; D might be TRBD1 (5 bases). The CDR3 contains 19 residues. Per germline, CDR1 MGHRA and CDR2 YSYEKL. V dropped 3 bases and J dropped 4 bases, with 25 bases sitting between them. The CDR3 region is CASSHPRGGESKEGNTIYF. The DNA of the CDR3 is TGCGCCAGCAGCCATCCCCGGGGGGGGGAAAGTAAGGAGGGAAACACCATATATTTT.

This sequence joins TRBV9 and TRBJ1-4; possible D gene TRBD1, 5 bases. From germline, CDR1 is SGDLS and CDR2 YYNGEE. V lost 4 bases, J lost 5 bases, and 12 bases lay in between. CDR3 length equals 14 residues. The CDR3 DNA follows: TGTGCCAGCAGCACGACGGGGGTAAATGAAAAACTGTTTTTT. Translating it yields CASSTTGVNEKLFF.

The chain combines TRBV18 with TRBJ2-1; 7 nucleotides line up with TRBD1. CDR1 is KGHSH and CDR2 is LQKENI in the germline V gene. The J segment lost 8 bases and the V segment lost 3 bases, leaving 7 bases of the junction unmatched. CDR3 size: 14 residues. Here the CDR3 DNA reads TGTGCCAGCTCACCGGACAGGCGTTCCCATGAGCAGTTCTTC. As protein: CASSPDRRSHEQFF.

This rearrangement joins TRBV19 to TRBJ2-1; D gene unclear. The CDR3 totals 14 residues. The ends were cut back, 3 bases at V and 9 bases at J, with 15 bases in the middle. Germline assignment: CDR1 LNHDA and CDR2 SQIVND (reference sequence). The CDR3 DNA reads TGTGCCAGTAGTATTCAGAACGGAGAAGGTGAGCAGTTCTTC. This sequence encodes CASSIQNGEGEQFF.